The rows below give T cell receptor beta chains drawn from one sample of a study of T cells in Graves' hyperthyroidism and ophthalmopathy. TCRdb reprocessed the multiplex PCR reads with MiXCR, giving one entry per CDR3 protein. Among over 250,000 distinct CDR3 sequences, less than 30% were seen once, and the ten largest hold more than 25%. Source material: blood. The source of these receptors is a man aged 40-49 years with Graves' hyperthyroidism that later progressed to Graves' ophthalmopathy. Each CDR3 is given with its conserved first and last residue. Each record gives: J gene, V gene, CDR3 protein.

TRBJ2-5 | TRBV20-1 | CSARQTAETQYF
TRBJ2-3 | TRBV12-3/TRBV12-4 | CASTLGAGGITDTQYF
TRBJ2-7 | TRBV15 | CATSQTSGISYEQYF
TRBJ2-5 | TRBV24-1 | CATSDVGLNGETQYF
TRBJ2-5 | TRBV15 | CATRATDFQETQYF
TRBJ2-7 | TRBV15 | CATSRTASSYEQYF
TRBJ1-5 | TRBV12-3/TRBV12-4 | CASSLGGQGRQPQHF
TRBJ2-3 | TRBV14 | CASSQVSSGVRTDTQYF
TRBJ2-7 | TRBV6-2/TRBV6-3 | CASTHPRGSSYEQYF
TRBJ1-2 | TRBV19 | CASSIGGVGYTF
TRBJ1-1 | TRBV6-5 | CASRTGTGVSGTEAFF
TRBJ1-2 | TRBV4-2 | CASSQEGGNGYTF
TRBJ1-1 | TRBV28 | CASSFPYSKPTGMVGLEAFF
TRBJ2-2 | TRBV11-1 | CASSFLGATNTGELFF
TRBJ2-3 | TRBV5-4 | CASSLEASGVTDTQYF
TRBJ2-3 | TRBV7-2 | CASSSGLYTDTQYF
TRBJ2-7 | TRBV11-2 | CASSPGLAGGYSYEQYF
TRBJ2-7 | TRBV12-3/TRBV12-4 | CASSTQLGQVSYEQYF
TRBJ2-2 | TRBV19 | CASKLRADVAGELFF
TRBJ2-7 | TRBV20-1 | CSAKDVVAGGLSYEQYF
TRBJ1-2 | TRBV12-3/TRBV12-4 | CASSLSVTNYGYTF
TRBJ2-7 | TRBV6-1 | CASSEPPGGGSYEQYF
TRBJ2-7 | TRBV12-3/TRBV12-4 | CASTWGRGGEQYF
TRBJ2-7 | TRBV6-1 | CASSEVPGQGYEQYF
TRBJ1-1 | TRBV6-1 | CATGTGFGNTEAFF
TRBJ1-1 | TRBV15 | CATSRGGVLNTEAFF
TRBJ2-7 | TRBV20-1 | CSATPAGTGFYEQYF
TRBJ2-4 | TRBV7-2 | CASSPSARTSGRADVEDIQYF
TRBJ2-2 | TRBV12-3/TRBV12-4 | CATGGRVLANTGELFF
TRBJ1-2 | TRBV3-1 | CASSRTGQRSYGYTF
TRBJ2-7 | TRBV6-2/TRBV6-3 | CANRLQGEASGTYEQYF
TRBJ1-1 | TRBV10-3 | CAISESRETEAFF
TRBJ1-1 | TRBV7-2 | CASSLAGQVHTEAFF
TRBJ1-3 | TRBV7-8 | CASLGGLSGNTIYF
TRBJ2-3 | TRBV20-1 | CSAREGGDTQYF
TRBJ2-5 | TRBV11-2 | CASSPDSGQRQETQYF
TRBJ1-2 | TRBV12-3/TRBV12-4 | CASSFLVGYGYTF
TRBJ2-5 | TRBV20-1 | CSARESLAGFRYQETQYF
TRBJ1-5 | TRBV4-1 | CASSQEGTGNQPQHF
TRBJ1-5 | TRBV6-1 | CASRPTGAVNQPQHF
TRBJ2-7 | TRBV12-3/TRBV12-4 | CASSLLAGAAEQYF
TRBJ2-5 | TRBV4-3 | CASSQLTSGRQETQYF
TRBJ2-5 | TRBV6-2/TRBV6-3 | CASSYPGNGQHPYGSHF
TRBJ1-1 | TRBV19 | CASSIGSEANTEAFF
TRBJ2-7 | TRBV29-1 | CSVVGTGEYEQYF
TRBJ1-1 | TRBV7-9 | CASYTGEMNTEAFF
TRBJ2-7 | TRBV2 | CASSRDGEQYF
TRBJ1-5 | TRBV4-1 | CASSQGLARGNQPQHF
TRBJ2-1 | TRBV12-3/TRBV12-4 | CASSLARDFNEQFF
TRBJ2-7 | TRBV20-1 | CSGGREPHEQYF
TRBJ2-5 | TRBV6-5 | CASRPRLALKETQYF